A single sample gave rise to the 20 T cell receptor beta chains below, sequenced in a study of monozygotic twins with inflammatory bowel disease. TCRdb re-called the 5' RACE reads; one entry per CDR3 protein, DNA not given. In all, the sample yields fewer than 550,000 distinct CDR3 sequences. The material sequenced was blood. The receptors originated from a human donor with ulcerative colitis or Crohn's disease, or a healthy co-twin of an affected twin (not recorded which).

This rearrangement joins TRBV18 to TRBJ1-2; TCRdb designates TRBD1, a call that cannot be tested without DNA. CDR3 length equals 16 residues. Germline V gene sequence: CDR1 KGHSH, CDR2 LQKENI. The CDR3 protein is CASSIWRGGGDYGYTF.

The rearrangement joins TRBV7-2 to TRBJ2-3; the TCRdb D gene call, TRBD1, has no DNA to confirm it. CDR3 length: 16 amino acids. Germline CDR1 reads SGHTA; CDR2 reads FQGNSA. Here the CDR3 reads CASSLGGAGSTDTQYF.

V and J are TRBV11-2 and TRBJ2-1. This CDR3 region has 13 residues. In germline, CDR1 is SGHAT, CDR2 FQNNGV. CDR3 residues: CASSERTDDEQFF.

The chain recombines TRBV11-2 with TRBJ2-7; TCRdb returns TRBD1, unconfirmable since there is no DNA. Per germline, CDR1 SGHAT and CDR2 FQNNGV. The CDR3 totals 13 residues. CDR3 amino acids: CASTWTGTYEQYF.

The gene calls are TRBV5-1 and TRBJ2-5; as DNA is missing, the TRBD2 call by TCRdb cannot be tested. This CDR3 comprises 14 residues. Germline lookup yields CDR1 SGHRS and CDR2 YFSETQ. The CDR3 protein is CASAQEGGQGTQYF.

This chain joins TRBV4-2 and TRBJ1-3. CDR1 LGHNA and CDR2 YNFKEQ come from the germline V gene. CDR3 length: 14 residues. The CDR3 reads CASSQDLNGNTIYF.

This chain joins TRBV28 and TRBJ1-6. The CDR3 is made up of 13 amino acids. CDR1 and CDR2 (germline): MDHEN, SYDVKM. The CDR3 is CASGKRAVSPLHF.

This chain joins TRBV2 and TRBJ1-1; checking the TCRdb D call of TRBD1 is not possible without DNA. This CDR3 has 14 residues. The V gene's germline CDR1 is SNHLY and CDR2 FYNNEI. This CDR3 reads CASKPGTVNTEAFF.

The chain combines TRBV29-1 with TRBJ2-1; TCRdb reports TRBD1, a call that lacks DNA to check it against. Germline V lookup: CDR1 SQVTM, CDR2 ANQGSEA. This CDR3 spans 13 amino acids. Here the CDR3 reads CSVAGQGLNEQFF.

The chain recombines TRBV6-2 or TRBV6-3 with TRBJ2-1. Germline CDR1 is MNHEY and CDR2 is SVGEGT. This CDR3 comprises 12 residues. The CDR3 spells CASSDPGNEQFF.

The chain is built from TRBV7-2 and TRBJ1-4. CDR1 is SGHTA and CDR2 is FQGNSA in the germline V gene. The CDR3 consists of 12 residues. The CDR3 loop is CASGPAGPKLFF.

The CDR3 here is CASGLGSGGLGFQETQYF. This chain links TRBV12-5 with TRBJ2-5; lacking DNA, the TRBD1 call made by TCRdb goes unchecked. Per germline, CDR1 LGHNT and CDR2 FRNRAP. This CDR3 contains 18 residues.

The CDR3 here is CASTSELRDATDTQYF. The V call is TRBV5-6, the J call TRBJ2-3; the TCRdb call, TRBD1, lacks DNA for checking. Germline values: CDR1 SGHDT, CDR2 YYEEEE. The CDR3 covers 16 residues.

This rearrangement joins TRBV5-5 to TRBJ1-2; the TCRdb D gene call, TRBD1, has no DNA to confirm it. This CDR3 is 14 amino acids long. Germline lookup yields CDR1 SGHKS and CDR2 YYEKEE (reference sequence). The chain's CDR3 is CASSWTGGSGGYTF. Together with reference TRBV5-5 and TRBJ1-2, the CDR3 gives the full variable domain: DAGVTQSPTHLIKTRGQQVTLRCSPISGHKSVSWYQQVLGQGPQFIFQYYEKEERGRGNFPDRFSARQFPNYSSELNVNALLLGDSALYLCASSWTGGSGGYTFGSGTRLTVV.

The V call is TRBV5-4, the J call TRBJ2-2; TCRdb designates TRBD1, a call that cannot be tested without DNA. Per germline, CDR1 SGHNT and CDR2 YYREEE (reference sequence). The CDR3 contains 15 residues. CDR3 loop: CASSLSRGGTGELFF.

This chain uses TRBV2 with TRBJ2-1; TCRdb gives TRBD2 as the D gene, but with no DNA this cannot be confirmed. This CDR3 is 14 amino acids long. Germline V gene sequence: CDR1 SNHLY, CDR2 FYNNEI. The CDR3 region is CASIGAGGVGEQFF. The complete variable domain, with remaining parts taken from reference TRBV2 and TRBJ2-1, reads EPEVTQTPSHQVTQMGQEVILRCVPISNHLYFYWYRQILGQKVEFLVSFYNNEISEKSEIFDDQFSVERPDGSNFTLKIRSTKLEDSAMYFCASIGAGGVGEQFFGPGTRLTVL.

The V gene is TRBV5-1, the J gene TRBJ2-1; TCRdb's D call, TRBD1, is unchecked because there is no DNA. Germline V CDR1 and CDR2: SGHRS, YFSETQ. The CDR3 extends over 14 amino acids. The CDR3 is CASSAGQGFLEQFF.

V gene TRBV20-1 combines with J gene TRBJ2-2; the D call from TCRdb, TRBD1, cannot be confirmed without DNA. Per the germline V gene, CDR1 is DFQATT and CDR2 is SNEGSKA (reference sequence). This CDR3 has 15 amino acids. The CDR3 protein is CSARDGGLSTGELFF.

V usage is TRBV15 and J usage is TRBJ2-3; the D call from TCRdb, TRBD2, cannot be confirmed without DNA. The CDR3 has 18 amino acids. Germline V gives CDR1 LNHNV, CDR2 YYDKDF (reference sequence). CDR3 sequence reads: CATSRRPSGRTSTDTQYF.

V is TRBV4-3 and J is TRBJ2-6; checking the TCRdb D call of TRBD1 is not possible without DNA. The CDR3 spans 18 residues. Per germline, CDR1 LGHNA and CDR2 YSLEER. CDR3 protein: CASSPEGASLSGANVLTF.